The 16 T cell receptor beta chains below were found in one sample sequenced in a study of breast tumors, draining lymph nodes, adjacent tissues. TCRdb re-called the multiplex PCR reads through MiXCR, storing one row per CDR3 protein. This sample has 150,000 to 200,000 distinct CDR3 sequences, with about 33% found just once. Breast cancer patients provided tissue from their axillary draining lymph nodes. Sequenced: axillary lymph node tissue. Every receptor here comes from a female donor with breast cancer. Some clones in this sample may be carry-over from other donors' samples.

At least ten counts were recorded for this clonotype. This chain connects TRBV9 to TRBJ2-2; maybe TRBD2 (6 bases). The germline V and J ends were trimmed by 3 bases and 7 bases, with 16 bases remaining between them. The length of the CDR3 is 15 residues. Germline-derived CDR1 and CDR2 are SGDLS and YYNGEE. This CDR3 is CASSARTTGGGELFF. CDR3 DNA: TGTGCCAGCAGCGCCCGTACGACCGGGGGCGGGGAGCTGTTTTTT.

This clonotype has at least ten counts. This sequence joins TRBV15 and TRBJ2-7; 8 bases agree with TRBD1. V shed 4 bases and J 5 bases; nucleotides not matched to a gene: 7. Per germline, CDR1 LNHNV and CDR2 YYDKDF (reference sequence). The CDR3 runs 14 residues. The DNA of the CDR3 is TGTGCCACCAGCATTGACAGGGGCTTCCACGAGCAGTACTTC. Amino acids: CATSIDRGFHEQYF. Together with reference TRBV15 and TRBJ2-7, the CDR3 gives the full variable domain: DAMVIQNPRYQVTQFGKPVTLSCSQTLNHNVMYWYQQKSSQAPKLLFHYYDKDFNNEADTPDNFQSRRPNTSFCFLDIRSPGLGDTAMYLCATSIDRGFHEQYFGPGTRLTVT.

This clonotype was counted ten times or more. This chain uses TRBV7-9 with TRBJ1-2; possibly TRBD1 for D (6 bases). This CDR3 is 17 amino acids long. Trimming pared 5 bases from V and 0 bases from J, leaving 19 bases between. The germline V gene encodes CDR1 SEHNR and CDR2 FQNEAQ (reference sequence). DNA of the CDR3: TGTGCCAGCAGCCCTACCCAAACAGGGCCGACTAACTATGGCTACACCTTC. Translated: CASSPTQTGPTNYGYTF. Variable domain in full (rest from reference TRBV7-9 and TRBJ1-2): DTGVSQNPRHKITKRGQNVTFRCDPISEHNRLYWYRQTLGQGPEFLTYFQNEAQLEKSRLLSDRFSAERPKGSFSTLEIQRTEQGDSAMYLCASSPTQTGPTNYGYTFGSGTRLTVV.

This clonotype was observed many times. The chain uses TRBV12-3 or TRBV12-4 and TRBJ1-2, with a possible D match to TRBD1 (5 bases). The CDR3 loop spans 15 amino acids. Trimming left V 6 bases short and J 4 bases short, with 18 bases between. The CDR3 bases are TGTGCCAGCAGGAAATATGGGGCACCGGGCTATGGCTACACCTTC. Residues: CASRKYGAPGYGYTF.

The chain is built from TRBV11-2 and TRBJ2-7; TRBD2 might be the D (6 bases). This CDR3 is built from 13 residues. Germline V gene lookup returns CDR1 SGHAT and CDR2 FQNNGV. V lost 4 bases to trimming and J lost 6 bases, with 13 bases between them. The CDR3 region is CASSSGLDSEQYF. CDR3 in DNA: TGTGCCAGCAGCTCGGGACTTGACTCCGAGCAGTACTTC.

The chain uses TRBV6-5 and TRBJ2-3; possibly TRBD1 or TRBD2 for D (6 bases each). CDR1 and CDR2 from the germline V gene are MNHEY and SVGAGI. Trimming removed 6 bases from V and 5 bases from J, with 18 bases in between. The CDR3 runs to 15 residues. In nucleotides, the CDR3 is TGTGCCAGCAGCATCCAAGGGGGGCCAGGAGATACGCAGTATTTT. Its protein is CASSIQGGPGDTQYF.

This clonotype was counted ten times or more. The chain couples TRBV20-1 to TRBJ2-7; weak D call: TRBD1 (6 bases). The CDR3 is 13 amino acids. The V end lost 3 bases, the J end lost 4 bases, and 13 bases lay between the germline ends. The V gene's germline CDR1 is DFQATT and CDR2 SNEGSKA (reference sequence). The CDR3 spells CSARERGRYEQYF. For the CDR3, the DNA is TGCAGTGCTAGGGAAAGGGGGAGATACGAGCAGTACTTC.

This clonotype appeared many times. V usage is TRBV9 and J usage is TRBJ2-2, with TRBD2 matching over 10 bases. This CDR3 contains 19 residues. Germline V gene sequence: CDR1 SGDLS, CDR2 YYNGEE. V was pared by 0 bases and J by 6 bases, with 14 bases of the junction left unmatched. The CDR3 sequence is CASSVAPRASGSIAGELFF. CDR3 bases: TGTGCCAGCAGCGTAGCTCCTAGGGCTAGCGGGAGTATCGCCGGGGAGCTGTTTTTT.

This clonotype showed up just a few times. The V gene is TRBV6-2 or TRBV6-3, the J gene TRBJ2-2; 11 nucleotides line up with TRBD2. The CDR3 covers 17 residues. The V segment lost 4 bases and the J segment 2 bases; nucleotides outside the gene matches: 6. Germline CDR1 reads MNHEY; CDR2 reads SVGEGT. CDR3 loop: CASSFLAGGYNTGELFF. The CDR3 region has the DNA TGTGCCAGCAGTTTTCTAGCGGGAGGATATAACACCGGGGAGCTGTTTTTT.

This clonotype occurred many times. The V call is TRBV20-1, the J call TRBJ2-2; the match to TRBD2 covers 9 bases. Germline loops: CDR1 DFQATT, CDR2 SNEGSKA (reference sequence). The length of the CDR3 is 15 residues. V lost 0 bases, J lost 6 bases, and 5 bases stayed unmatched. The DNA of the CDR3 is TGCAGTGCTAGAGAGGACCGCGGGGGGGCCGGGGAGCTGTTTTTT. The encoded protein is CSAREDRGGAGELFF.

The chain couples TRBV11-3 to TRBJ2-2; no firm D call. CDR3 size: 11 residues. Trimming removed 4 bases at V and 9 bases at J, with 6 bases between. From germline, CDR1 is SGHNT and CDR2 YENEEA. Written as DNA, the CDR3 is TGTGCCAGCAGCTCTCTAAGGGAGCTGTTTTTT. Amino acids: CASSSLRELFF.

This clonotype was seen ten or more times. The chain carries TRBV13 and TRBJ2-5; D is uncertain. V lost 3 bases, J lost 4 bases, and 18 bases lay in between. Germline V CDR1 and CDR2: PRHDT, FYEKMQ (reference sequence). This CDR3 is 16 amino acids long. The CDR3 DNA follows: TGTGCCAGCAGCTTGGTAACAGAGCCCGGTGGAGAGACCCAGTACTTC. Residues: CASSLVTEPGGETQYF.

This clonotype was seen ten or more times. The rearrangement uses TRBV19 and TRBJ2-3; the D is unclear. V was cut by 5 bases and J by 0 bases, with 3 bases left in between. The CDR3 runs to 12 residues. From germline, CDR1 is LNHDA and CDR2 SQIVND (reference sequence). Here the CDR3 DNA reads TGTGCCAGTAGTTATAGCACAGATACGCAGTATTTT. Protein product: CASSYSTDTQYF.

This clonotype has at least ten counts. The chain is built from TRBV30 and TRBJ2-7; 11 bases fit TRBD2. The CDR3 has 14 residues. Looked up from germline, CDR1 is GTSNPN and CDR2 is SVGIG (reference sequence). The trim removed 3 bases at V and 1 base at J, leaving 2 bases unmatched. CDR3 loop: CAWRLAGASYEQYF. The DNA for the CDR3 is TGTGCCTGGAGACTAGCGGGAGCGTCCTACGAGCAGTACTTC.

In its sample, this clonotype was seen a few times. The rearrangement joins TRBV3-1 to TRBJ2-2, with D uncertain. The V end lost 0 bases, the J end lost 3 bases, and 11 bases lay between the germline ends. CDR3 size: 16 residues. Germline loops: CDR1 LGHDT, CDR2 YNNKEL (reference sequence). The CDR3 is CASSQDRGSYTGELFF. The DNA of the CDR3 is TGTGCCAGCAGCCAAGATAGAGGCAGTTACACCGGGGAGCTGTTTTTT.

This clonotype was detected ten times or more. The V and J genes are TRBV5-1 and TRBJ2-7; TRBD1 aligns across 7 bases. This CDR3 has 13 residues. The V gene's germline CDR1 is SGHRS and CDR2 YFSETQ. After removal of 4 bases from V and 7 bases from J, the junction contained 8 bases not matched to a gene. CDR3 coding DNA: TGCGCCAGCAGCCTCGGGACAGCCGGGGAGCAGTACTTC. Protein sequence: CASSLGTAGEQYF.